One and the same sample provided the 21 T cell receptor beta chains below, sequenced in a study of beta chain features in type 1 diabetes. Study findings and constraints: Among patients with Type 1 diabetes, TCRB CDR3s were moderately but significantly shorter in every one of the four CD4+ subsets.

No antigen has been assigned to these receptors. Investigators reverse transcribed all isolated RNA, so they sequenced expressed TCRB transcripts. The protocol was immunoSEQ multiplex PCR, while the TCRdb copy is restricted to in-frame clones and leaves out a portion. The data contain about 370,000 clones, roughly a tenth of them singletons. Sequences were obtained from central memory CD4+ T cells from blood. The receptors originated from a man in his thirties or forties with type 1 diabetes.

This clone was detected only a few times. The V gene is TRBV5-5, the J gene TRBJ2-5; D uncertain. Trimming removed 4 bases from V and 3 bases from J, with 10 bases in between. Germline lookup yields CDR1 SGHKS and CDR2 YYEKEE (reference sequence). The length of the CDR3 is 13 residues. The CDR3 bases are TGTGCCAGCAGCCCCGGATTTGAAGAGACCCAGTACTTC. Residues: CASSPGFEETQYF.

This clone was detected a few times. This sequence joins TRBV2 and TRBJ1-5, with D possibly TRBD1 on 5 matching bases. The CDR3 sequence is 14 residues long. V was cut by 3 bases and J by 2 bases, with 8 bases left in between. Germline CDR1 and CDR2: SNHLY and FYNNEI. The CDR3 loop is CASSDVGRNQPQHF. In DNA, the CDR3 is TGTGCCAGCAGTGATGTGGGGCGCAATCAGCCCCAGCATTTT.

The chain is built from TRBV7-8 and TRBJ1-1, with D possibly being TRBD1 (6 bases). The V end lost 5 bases, the J end lost 0 bases, and 16 bases lay between the germline ends. Germline CDR1 SGHVS, CDR2 FQNEAQ. This CDR3 has 16 residues. The CDR3 nucleotides are TGTGCCAGCAGCCCCCGACGGAGGGGGATGAACACTGAAGCTTTCTTT. Translating gives CASSPRRRGMNTEAFF.

The chain joins TRBV30 to TRBJ2-7, with TRBD2 as a possible D gene (7 bases). Germline values: CDR1 GTSNPN, CDR2 SVGIG (reference sequence). CDR3 length equals 13 residues. V was shortened by 0 bases and J by 7 bases, with 13 bases between the two germline ends. CDR3 sequence (DNA): TGTGCCTGGAGTGTTAAGGGGGGGAGGGAGCAGTACTTC. Residues: CAWSVKGGREQYF.

This sequence joins TRBV5-8 and TRBJ2-7, with TRBD1 as a possible D gene (6 bases). Germline CDR1 is SGHTS and CDR2 is YDEGEE. Between the trimmed V and J ends, which lost 4 bases and 3 bases, there was a span of 11 bases. The CDR3 covers 13 residues. The CDR3 region has the DNA TGTGCCAGCAGCCCCGGGACATACTACGAGCAGTACTTC. Protein sequence: CASSPGTYYEQYF.

This sequence joins TRBV5-1 and TRBJ2-5, with no clear D. The end of the DNA aligns better with TRBJ2-7, so the J call may be wrong. This CDR3 has 13 amino acids. Germline assignment: CDR1 SGHRS and CDR2 YFSETQ. The CDR3 reads CASSLGPWDEQYF. In DNA, the CDR3 is TGCGCCAGCAGCTTGGGCCCCTGGGACGAGCAGTACTTC.

This clone was picked up a small number of times. The chain links TRBV5-1 to TRBJ2-3; tentatively, D is TRBD2 (7 bases). V was pared by 4 bases and J by 10 bases, with 22 bases between. Germline V gene lookup returns CDR1 SGHRS and CDR2 YFSETQ. The CDR3 spans 15 residues. The CDR3 nucleotides are TGCGCCAGCAGCCCTGTGGAGGGAGGGGGATCTGCGCAGTATTTT. Residues: CASSPVEGGGSAQYF.

This clone showed up just a few times. The chain is built from TRBV7-2 and TRBJ1-5; 7 bases match TRBD1. Looked up from germline, CDR1 is SGHTA and CDR2 is FQGNSA. The V segment lost 5 bases and the J segment 3 bases; nucleotides outside the gene matches: 4. The CDR3 has 14 residues. The CDR3 sequence: CASSPGQYNQPQHF. The CDR3 nucleotides read TGTGCCAGCAGCCCGGGACAGTACAATCAGCCCCAGCATTTT.

This chain links TRBV18 with TRBJ1-4; D not certain. The V gene's germline CDR1 is KGHSH and CDR2 LQKENI. CDR3 length: 14 residues. Between the trimmed V and J ends, which lost 0 bases and 5 bases, there was a span of 7 bases. CDR3 residues: CASSPPMVNEKLFF. CDR3 sequence (DNA): TGTGCCAGCTCACCACCGATGGTGAATGAAAAACTGTTTTTT.

In its sample, this clone was seen a few times. J is TRBJ2-2 and V is TRBV19, with 10 bases fitting TRBD2. The CDR3 contains 16 residues. V lost 1 base, J lost 7 bases, and 6 bases stayed unmatched. CDR1 is LNHDA and CDR2 is SQIVND in the germline V gene (reference sequence). CDR3 sequence reads: CASSIGTSGILGELFF. Written as DNA, the CDR3 is TGTGCCAGTAGTATAGGAACTAGCGGGATCCTCGGGGAGCTGTTTTTT. Complete variable domain (other parts from reference TRBV19 and TRBJ2-2): DGGITQSPKYLFRKEGQNVTLSCEQNLNHDAMYWYRQDPGQGLRLIYYSQIVNDFQKGDIAEGYSVSREKKESFPLTVTSAQKNPTAFYLCASSIGTSGILGELFFGEGSRLTVL.

This clone was seen only a few times. The chain recombines TRBV7-9 with TRBJ1-3; 8 nucleotides match TRBD1. This CDR3 is 15 amino acids long. The J segment lost 1 base and the V segment lost 2 bases, leaving 1 base of the junction unmatched. Germline V gene data show CDR1 as SEHNR and CDR2 as FQNEAQ (reference sequence). CDR3 sequence reads: CASSLWDRSGNTIYF. As DNA, the CDR3 is TGTGCCAGCAGCTTATGGGACAGGTCTGGAAACACCATATATTTT.

In this sample, this clone turned up many times. This chain uses TRBV7-9 with TRBJ1-2; D uncertain. The V and J ends lost 1 base and 5 bases respectively, with 8 bases between them. The CDR3 consists of 13 residues. Germline V gene data show CDR1 as SEHNR and CDR2 as FQNEAQ (reference sequence). CDR3 DNA: TGTGCCAGCAGCTTAGGTGCCGCATATGGCTACACCTTC. Its protein product is CASSLGAAYGYTF.

This clone showed up just a few times. V usage is TRBV6-5 and J usage is TRBJ2-5; maybe TRBD2 (7 bases). V lost 0 bases to trimming and J lost 5 bases, with 13 bases between them. The CDR3 consists of 15 residues. In germline, CDR1 is MNHEY, CDR2 SVGAGI. The CDR3 bases are TGTGCCAGCAGTTACTCCGGGGGGCTGGGGGAGACCCAGTACTTC. Encoded protein: CASSYSGGLGETQYF.

This clone was picked up a small number of times. V usage is TRBV5-4 and J usage is TRBJ2-7; no clear D gene. V gave up 4 bases and J gave up 0 bases, with 5 bases separating them. The CDR3 loop spans 12 amino acids. Germline assignment: CDR1 SGHNT and CDR2 YYREEE (reference sequence). The CDR3 sequence is CASSGSSYEQYF. CDR3 bases: TGTGCCAGCAGCGGTAGCTCCTACGAGCAGTACTTC.

This rearrangement joins TRBV4-3 to TRBJ1-2; D call uncertain. Germline loops: CDR1 LGHNA, CDR2 YSLEER. V was cut by 2 bases and J by 8 bases, with 18 bases left in between. The length of the CDR3 is 15 residues. DNA of the CDR3: TGCGCCAGCAGCCAATTAGGCGGCACGGCGACGGGCTACACCTTC. It codes for CASSQLGGTATGYTF.

The chain recombines TRBV29-1 with TRBJ1-2; possible D gene TRBD1, 5 bases. The CDR3 loop spans 12 amino acids. V lost 7 bases, J lost 8 bases, and 17 bases lay in between. Germline CDR1 reads SQVTM; CDR2 reads ANQGSEA. The CDR3 sequence: CSAVVGAEGYTF. The CDR3 DNA reads as TGCAGCGCCGTGGTAGGGGCGGAAGGCTACACCTTC.

This clone was detected a few times. J is TRBJ1-1 and V is TRBV6-1; D unclear. V was cut by 6 bases and J by 4 bases, with 18 bases left in between. Germline lookup yields CDR1 MNHNS and CDR2 SASEGT. The CDR3 consists of 15 residues. CDR3 nucleotide sequence: TGTGCCAGCAGCCCCGGGTACGGGCGCGGCACTGAAGCTTTCTTT. Translating it yields CASSPGYGRGTEAFF.

This clone was detected a few times. The gene calls are TRBV10-1 and TRBJ2-5; TRBD1 might be the D (6 bases). V was shortened by 5 bases and J by 1 base, with 8 bases between the two germline ends. CDR1 and CDR2 (germline): WNHNN, SYGVQD (reference sequence). The CDR3 is made up of 13 amino acids. CDR3 sequence reads: CASSRQVQETQYF. CDR3 sequence (DNA): TGCGCCAGCAGTCGACAGGTCCAAGAGACCCAGTACTTC.

As for this clone: A far larger clone lies a single base away; this is likely a read error. The V and J genes are TRBV30 and TRBJ2-5, with D perhaps TRBD2 (6 bases). The CDR3 has 15 residues. Germline loops: CDR1 GTSNPN, CDR2 SVGIG (reference sequence). V shed 3 bases and J shed 9 bases, with 23 bases lying between them. CDR3: CAWRVAAAFVRAQYF. The CDR3, as DNA: TGTGCCTGGAGGGTAGCGGCCGCCTTTGTGAGGGCCCAGTACTTC.

This clone showed up many times. The V gene is TRBV9, the J gene TRBJ2-5; D tentatively fits TRBD1 or TRBD2 (5 bases each). The CDR3 has 12 amino acids. Germline CDR1 reads SGDLS; CDR2 reads YYNGEE. V dropped 2 bases and J dropped 5 bases, with 7 bases sitting between them. CDR3 protein: CASSVWGETQYF. The CDR3 coding sequence is TGTGCCAGCAGCGTTTGGGGGGAGACCCAGTACTTC.

This clone showed up many times. This chain uses TRBV28 with TRBJ1-4, with 9 bases fitting TRBD1. The CDR3 is made up of 16 amino acids. Germline values: CDR1 MDHEN, CDR2 SYDVKM. The V and J ends lost 10 bases and 9 bases, in that order; junction bases with no gene match: 18. The CDR3 protein is CATREPTGGAEKKLFF. The CDR3 coding sequence is TGTGCCACTCGAGAGCCTACAGGGGGCGCGGAGAAAAAACTGTTTTTT.